Presented here are 10 T cell receptor beta chains from one specimen sequenced in a study of blood T cell repertoires in COVID-19. TCRdb's copy holds only in-frame clones and misses some; the assay was immunoSEQ multiplex PCR. The table shows approximately 83,000 clones, with about four fifths occurring only once. The sample consisted of peripheral blood. Every receptor here comes from an elderly woman with acute or convalescent COVID-19.

The chain combines TRBV7-2 with TRBJ2-5; 7 bases fit TRBD2. CDR1 is SGHTA and CDR2 is FQGNSA in the germline V gene. The CDR3 is 14 residues long. V was pared by 5 bases and J by 2 bases, with 5 bases of the junction left unmatched. CDR3 coding DNA: TGTGCCAGCAGCCGGCGACTAGCTCAAGAGACCCAGTACTTC. Translating gives CASSRRLAQETQYF.

The rearrangement uses TRBV28 and TRBJ2-7; TRBD2 matches at 11 bases. The length of the CDR3 is 15 residues. V lost 7 bases and J lost 3; bases outside the gene matches: 8. In germline, CDR1 is MDHEN, CDR2 SYDVKM. The CDR3 loop reads CASKAETSGSYEQYF. The CDR3 region has the DNA TGTGCCAGCAAGGCTGAAACTAGCGGGAGCTACGAGCAGTACTTC.

The chain has TRBV5-8 and TRBJ2-7; 8 nucleotides line up with TRBD2. The CDR3 covers 14 residues. V lost 6 bases and J lost 9; bases outside the gene matches: 14. Germline V gene lookup returns CDR1 SGHTS and CDR2 YDEGEE. Here the CDR3 reads CASTRTLAGLGQYF. DNA of the CDR3: TGTGCCAGCACCAGAACGCTAGCGGGCCTGGGGCAGTACTTC. Full variable domain (rest looked up from reference TRBV5-8 and TRBJ2-7): EAGVTQSPTHLIKTRGQQATLRCSPISGHTSVYWYQQALGLGLQFLLWYDEGEERNRGNFPPRFSGRQFPNYSSELNVNALELEDSALYLCASTRTLAGLGQYFGPGTRLTVT.

The chain carries TRBV19 and TRBJ2-1; 7 bases line up with TRBD2. The V and J ends lost 3 bases and 5 bases, in that order; junction bases with no gene match: 10. Germline CDR1 is LNHDA and CDR2 is SQIVND (reference sequence). The length of the CDR3 is 16 residues. The CDR3 region is CASSIPVAGKDNEQFF. DNA for the CDR3: TGTGCCAGTAGTATTCCCGTAGCGGGTAAAGACAATGAGCAGTTCTTC.

The V and J genes are TRBV3-1 (or the pseudogene TRBV3-2) and TRBJ1-4, with a tentative D call TRBD1 (5 bases). Trimming shortened V by 4 bases and J by 8 bases, and 14 bases separated the two germline ends. This CDR3 comprises 14 residues. CDR1 LGHDT and CDR2 YNNKEL come from the germline V gene (reference sequence). The CDR3 DNA follows: TGTGCCAGCAGCCGGACACTCGAAGGGGAAAAACTGTTTTTT. Protein: CASSRTLEGEKLFF.

This clone was counted a single time. J is TRBJ1-2 and V is TRBV6-1, with 7 bases lining up with TRBD1. The CDR3 runs to 16 residues. Germline-derived CDR1 and CDR2 are MNHNS and SASEGT. Losses at the gene ends were 4 bases for V and 0 bases for J; bases not matched to a gene: 8. As DNA, the CDR3 is TGTGCCAGCAGTGCGGCTCCGGGACAGCCTAACTATGGCTACACCTTC. Translating gives CASSAAPGQPNYGYTF.

The chain employs TRBV21-1 and TRBJ1-6; the table's TRBD1 call for D was not verified on the DNA. TRBV21-1 is a pseudogene. The CDR3 runs 14 residues. Written as DNA, the CDR3 is TGTGCCAGCACCTACAGGGTTGTAGCTTCACCCCTCCACTTT. Translating gives CASTYRVVASPLHF.

The sample holds a few counts of this clone. The chain joins TRBV7-2 to TRBJ1-2; tentatively, D is TRBD1 (6 bases). Looked up from germline, CDR1 is SGHTA and CDR2 is FQGNSA. With 4 bases removed from V and 8 bases from J, the gap between germline ends came to 17 bases. The CDR3 sequence is 14 residues long. Here the CDR3 DNA reads TGTGCCAGCAGCTCTACAGGGAATCAAGGAGGCTACACCTTC. The encoded protein is CASSSTGNQGGYTF.

This sequence joins TRBV6-5 and TRBJ1-3; D is ambiguous. Trimming removed 2 bases at V and 0 bases at J, with 11 bases between. In germline, CDR1 is MNHEY, CDR2 SVGAGI. The CDR3 has 16 amino acids. The CDR3: CASSYAHRSSGNTIYF. CDR3 DNA sequence: TGTGCCAGCAGTTACGCCCATAGATCCTCTGGAAACACCATATATTTT.

The gene calls are TRBV28 and TRBJ1-1; possible D gene TRBD1, 6 bases. The CDR3 covers 13 residues. V shed 9 bases and J shed 0 bases, with 11 bases lying between them. From germline, CDR1 is MDHEN and CDR2 SYDVKM. In nucleotides, the CDR3 is TGTGCCAGTAGGACAGCTATGAACACTGAAGCTTTCTTT. Translation: CASRTAMNTEAFF.